This T cell receptor beta chain was sequenced in a study of cytomegalovirus exposure and HLA in healthy donors. PCR employed 60 Vbeta and 13 Jbeta primers. Sequencing was performed with immunoSEQ multiplex PCR; in TCRdb, only in-frame clones are kept and a portion is missing. The data show over 40,000 clones, around 87% seen once. The CDR3 length is 15 residues. Trimming cost V 3 bases and J 8 bases, with 18 bases left between them. Germline CDR1 and CDR2: SGHDN and FVKESK. Sample: PBMCs. The chain has TRBV14 and TRBJ2-3, with a weak D call TRBD1 (6 bases). The receptor was isolated from a woman in her 40s in good health and CMV-seropositive. This CDR3 is CASSQRTEFLGTQYF. As DNA, the CDR3 is TGTGCCAGCAGCCAGAGGACAGAATTCTTGGGTACGCAGTATTTT.